This T cell receptor beta chain appears in the sequencing data of a study of human T cells and chemical hapten exposure. The CDR3 is 17 amino acids. The germline V and J ends were trimmed by 2 bases and 4 bases, with 20 bases remaining between them. Germline V gene lookup returns CDR1 MNHEY and CDR2 SVGAGI. TCRdb re-analysed the RACE reads in MiXCR, keeping a single row per CDR3 protein. The sample holds about 120,000 distinct CDR3 sequences; approximately 13% are singletons and the top ten take 0.7% to 0.95%. Time point: patch test 1, 2 weeks after DPC sensitization. Treatment of the sample: therapeutic diphenylcyclopropenone sensitization with weekly scalp DPC.

The V gene is TRBV6-5, the J gene TRBJ1-2; D is unclear. Sequencing was performed on whole blood, taken in connection with sensitization to the hapten diphenylcyclopropenone (DPC). This TCR derives from a man younger than 35 with alopecia areata. Some clones in this sample may be carry-over from other donors' samples. The CDR3 spells CASSYDRIGDPTYGYTF. The CDR3 coding sequence is TGTGCCAGCAGTTACGACCGGATTGGCGATCCCACCTATGGCTACACCTTC.